This T cell receptor beta chain was sequenced during a study of blood T cell repertoires in COVID-19. Study-wide context: From T cells, B-cell-depleted T cells, or PBMCs came the material, which was cDNA or gDNA.

V gave up 7 bases and J gave up 3 bases; unmatched junction bases: 8. This CDR3 has 14 residues. From germline, CDR1 is LGHNT and CDR2 FRNRAP. The data were produced by immunoSEQ multiplex PCR, yet TCRdb's version contains in-frame clones alone and is incomplete. The sample gives over 400,000 clones, roughly nine tenths of which show up once; roughly 8.5% is in the top ten. Those who participated ranged in age from about 18 to 89 years and resided in about two dozen US areas. Recovered status in Cohort 3 required two negative PCRs, clearance, or symptom resolution. Sequenced input: PBMCs or T cells enriched from blood (not recorded which). V and J are TRBV12-5 and TRBJ1-1, with 7 bases aligning to TRBD1. This clonotype was sampled from a woman aged 60-75 years who had recovered from COVID-19. In nucleotides, the CDR3 is TGTGCTAGTGTCCCTGACAGGGTGGACACTGAAGCTTTCTTT. This translates into CASVPDRVDTEAFF.